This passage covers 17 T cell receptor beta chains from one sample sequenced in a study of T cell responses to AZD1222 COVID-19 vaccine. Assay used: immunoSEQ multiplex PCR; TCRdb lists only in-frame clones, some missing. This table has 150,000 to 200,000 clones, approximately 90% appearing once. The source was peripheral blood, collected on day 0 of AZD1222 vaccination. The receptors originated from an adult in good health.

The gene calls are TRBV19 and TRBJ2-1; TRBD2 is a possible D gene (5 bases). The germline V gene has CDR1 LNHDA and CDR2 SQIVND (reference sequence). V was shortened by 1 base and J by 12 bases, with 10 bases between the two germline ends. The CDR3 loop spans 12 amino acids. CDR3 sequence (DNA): TGTGCCAGTAGTATAGTGGGTCGGGGGCAGTTCTTC. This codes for CASSIVGRGQFF.

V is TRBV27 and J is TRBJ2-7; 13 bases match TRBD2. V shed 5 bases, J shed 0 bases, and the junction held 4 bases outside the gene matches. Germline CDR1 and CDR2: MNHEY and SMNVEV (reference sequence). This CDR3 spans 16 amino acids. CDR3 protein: CASSPGTSGISYEQYF. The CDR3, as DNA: TGTGCCAGCAGTCCCGGGACTAGCGGGATCTCCTACGAGCAGTACTTC.

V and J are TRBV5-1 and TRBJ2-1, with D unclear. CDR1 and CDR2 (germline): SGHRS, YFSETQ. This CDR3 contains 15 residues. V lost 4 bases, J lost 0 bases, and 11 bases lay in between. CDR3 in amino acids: CASSLNLFSYNEQFF. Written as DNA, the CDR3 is TGCGCCAGCAGCCTGAACCTTTTCTCCTACAATGAGCAGTTCTTC.

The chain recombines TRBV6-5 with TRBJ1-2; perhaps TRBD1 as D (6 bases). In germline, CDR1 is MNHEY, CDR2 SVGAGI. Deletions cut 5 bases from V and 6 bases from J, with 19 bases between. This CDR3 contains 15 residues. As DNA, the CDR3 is TGTGCCAGCAGTAACCGACAGGCAGGGAGAAATGGCTACACCTTC. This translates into CASSNRQAGRNGYTF.

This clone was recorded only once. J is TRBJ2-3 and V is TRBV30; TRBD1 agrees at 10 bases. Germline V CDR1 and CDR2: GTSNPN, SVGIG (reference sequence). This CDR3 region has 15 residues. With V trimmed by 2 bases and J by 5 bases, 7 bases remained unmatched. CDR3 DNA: TGTGCCTGGAGTCTAAGGACAGGGGGGATAGATACGCAGTATTTT. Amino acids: CAWSLRTGGIDTQYF.

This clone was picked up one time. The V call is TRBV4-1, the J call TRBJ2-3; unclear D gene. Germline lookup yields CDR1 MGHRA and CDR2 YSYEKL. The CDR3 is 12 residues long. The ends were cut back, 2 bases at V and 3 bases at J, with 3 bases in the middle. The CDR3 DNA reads TGCGCCAGCAGCCAAAGAACAGATACGCAGTATTTT. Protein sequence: CASSQRTDTQYF.

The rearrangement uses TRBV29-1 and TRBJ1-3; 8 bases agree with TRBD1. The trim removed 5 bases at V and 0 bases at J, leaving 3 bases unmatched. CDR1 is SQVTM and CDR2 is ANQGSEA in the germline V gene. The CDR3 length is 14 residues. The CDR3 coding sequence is TGCAGCGTTAGGACAGGGAGCTCTGGAAACACCATATATTTT. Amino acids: CSVRTGSSGNTIYF.

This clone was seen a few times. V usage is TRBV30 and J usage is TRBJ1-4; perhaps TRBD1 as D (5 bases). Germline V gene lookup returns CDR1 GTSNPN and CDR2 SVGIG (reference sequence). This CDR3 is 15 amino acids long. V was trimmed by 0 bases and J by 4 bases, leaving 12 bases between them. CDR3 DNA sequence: TGTGCCTGGAGTGTGAAGGCGGGGCTTAATGAAAAACTGTTTTTT. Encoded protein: CAWSVKAGLNEKLFF.

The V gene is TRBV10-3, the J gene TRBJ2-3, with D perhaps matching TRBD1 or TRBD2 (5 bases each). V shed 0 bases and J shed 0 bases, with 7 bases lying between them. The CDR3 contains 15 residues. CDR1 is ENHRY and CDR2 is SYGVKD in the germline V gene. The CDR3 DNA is TGTGCCATCAGTGAGTCAGGGACGAGCACAGATACGCAGTATTTT. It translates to CAISESGTSTDTQYF.

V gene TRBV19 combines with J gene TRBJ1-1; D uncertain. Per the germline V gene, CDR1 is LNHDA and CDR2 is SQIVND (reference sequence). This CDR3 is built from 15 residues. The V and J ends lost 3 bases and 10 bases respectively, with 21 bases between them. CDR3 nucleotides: TGTGCCAGTAGTATGGGAGGCGGTGACATTAAGGGAGCTTTCTTT. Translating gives CASSMGGGDIKGAFF.

CDR3: CASSSGQGYGYTF. CDR3 coding DNA: TGTGCCAGCAGCTCCGGACAGGGGTATGGCTACACCTTC. The gene calls are TRBV3-1 (or the pseudogene TRBV3-2) and TRBJ1-2, with TRBD1 identical over 9 bases. V dropped 5 bases and J dropped 5; count of bases not matched to a gene: 3. Germline-derived CDR1 and CDR2 are LGHDT and YNNKEL (reference sequence). The CDR3 is made up of 13 amino acids.

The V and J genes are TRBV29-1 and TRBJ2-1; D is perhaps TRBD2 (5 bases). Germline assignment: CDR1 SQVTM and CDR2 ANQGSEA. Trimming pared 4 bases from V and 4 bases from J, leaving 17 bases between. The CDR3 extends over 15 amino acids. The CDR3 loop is CSVGNGNPGYNEQFF. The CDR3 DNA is TGCAGCGTTGGTAACGGTAACCCGGGGTACAATGAGCAGTTCTTC.

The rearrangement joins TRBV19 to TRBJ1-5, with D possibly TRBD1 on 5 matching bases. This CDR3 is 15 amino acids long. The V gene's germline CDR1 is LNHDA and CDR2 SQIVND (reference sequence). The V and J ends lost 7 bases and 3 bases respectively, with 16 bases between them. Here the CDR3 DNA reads TGTGCCAGTACCCCGGCCGGGACCCTCAATCAGCCCCAGCATTTT. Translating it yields CASTPAGTLNQPQHF.

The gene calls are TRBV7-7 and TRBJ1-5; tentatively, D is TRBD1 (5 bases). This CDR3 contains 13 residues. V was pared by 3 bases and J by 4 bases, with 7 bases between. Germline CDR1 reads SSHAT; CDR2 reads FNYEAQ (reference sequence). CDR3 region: CASSLGPNQPQHF. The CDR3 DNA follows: TGTGCCAGCAGCTTGGGACCGAATCAGCCCCAGCATTTT.

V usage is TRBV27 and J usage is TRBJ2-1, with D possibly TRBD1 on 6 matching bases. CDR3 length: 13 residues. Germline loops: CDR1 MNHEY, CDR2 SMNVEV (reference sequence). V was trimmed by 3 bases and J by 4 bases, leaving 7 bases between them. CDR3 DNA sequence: TGTGCCAGCAGTTTCACAGGGTACAATGAGCAGTTCTTC. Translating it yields CASSFTGYNEQFF.

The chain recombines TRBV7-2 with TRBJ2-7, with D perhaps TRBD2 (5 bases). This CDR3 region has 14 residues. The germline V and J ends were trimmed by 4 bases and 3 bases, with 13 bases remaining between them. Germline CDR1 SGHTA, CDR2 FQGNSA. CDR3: CASSSGLGNYEQYF. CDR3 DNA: TGTGCCAGCAGCTCCGGACTGGGGAACTACGAGCAGTACTTC.

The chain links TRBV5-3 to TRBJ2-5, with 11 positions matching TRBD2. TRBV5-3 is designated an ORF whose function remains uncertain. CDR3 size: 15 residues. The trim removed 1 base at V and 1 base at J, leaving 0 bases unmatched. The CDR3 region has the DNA TGTGCCAGAAGCTTGACTAGCGGGAGCCAAGAGACCCAGTACTTC. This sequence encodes CARSLTSGSQETQYF.